Listed below are T cell receptor beta chains from one sample, sequenced in a study of blood T cell repertoires in COVID-19. TCRdb's copy holds only in-frame clones and misses some; the assay was immunoSEQ multiplex PCR. The sample contains around 100,000 clones, around 86% of which appear only once. What was sequenced was peripheral blood. The receptors were sampled from a man aged 50 to 59 with acute or convalescent COVID-19. The CDR3 runs from the conserved cysteine through the conserved F or W. Not all rows give a size; the values are once, few, many and, for expanded clones, a class.

TRBV18	NA	TRBJ1-5	CASSPQSDGQPQHF
TRBV14	NA	TRBJ2-5	CASSQGLPPETQYF
TRBV7-8	NA	TRBJ2-2	CASSLDTGGDTGELFF
TRBV5-4	NA	TRBJ1-2	CASSLEGARSYGYTF
TRBV25-1	NA	TRBJ2-1	CASSASGSYNEQFF
TRBV27	once	TRBJ1-2	CASSFGDRVGGYTF
TRBV7-9	NA	TRBJ1-3	CASINETAGNTIYF
TRBV5-1	NA	TRBJ2-1	CASSPDSGRAGFF
TRBV9	NA	TRBJ2-2	CASGRTLLTGELFF
TRBV2	NA	TRBJ2-2	CASSGSGSGGELFF
TRBV6-2/TRBV6-3	NA	TRBJ1-2	CASSYFRRQGAGYGYTF
TRBV6-2/TRBV6-3	NA	TRBJ2-7	CASSDAGTGAYEQYF
TRBV14	NA	TRBJ2-5	CASSHLAGAGEETQYF
TRBV5-1	NA	TRBJ2-4	CASSRTPSSGRNIQYF
TRBV27	NA	TRBJ2-1	CASSSGRLAGYNEQFF
TRBV3-1/TRBV3-2	NA	TRBJ2-1	CASSQLIDRDNEQFF
TRBV11-2	NA	TRBJ2-1	CASYLGGEGYNEQFF
TRBV11-3	NA	TRBJ2-1	CASSLDRTSAHEQFF
TRBV2	NA	TRBJ2-2	CASSELAGDTPGELFF
TRBV7-9	NA	TRBJ2-1	CASSLRARKAGEGDEQFF
TRBV10-1	few	TRBJ2-7	CASRQPYPYEQYF
TRBV11-2	once	TRBJ2-7	CASSPSGRSYEQYF